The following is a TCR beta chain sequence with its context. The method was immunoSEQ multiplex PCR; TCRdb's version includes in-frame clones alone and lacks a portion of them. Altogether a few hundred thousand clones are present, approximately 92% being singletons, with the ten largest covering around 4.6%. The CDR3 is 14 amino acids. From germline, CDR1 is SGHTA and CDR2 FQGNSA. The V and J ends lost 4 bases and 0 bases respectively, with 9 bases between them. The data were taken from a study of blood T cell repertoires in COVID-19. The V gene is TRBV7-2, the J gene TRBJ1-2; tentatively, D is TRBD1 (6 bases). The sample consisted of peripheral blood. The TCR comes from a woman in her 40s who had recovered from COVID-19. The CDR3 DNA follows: TGTGCCAGCAGCTCGGACAGAGCTAACTATGGCTACACCTTC. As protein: CASSSDRANYGYTF.